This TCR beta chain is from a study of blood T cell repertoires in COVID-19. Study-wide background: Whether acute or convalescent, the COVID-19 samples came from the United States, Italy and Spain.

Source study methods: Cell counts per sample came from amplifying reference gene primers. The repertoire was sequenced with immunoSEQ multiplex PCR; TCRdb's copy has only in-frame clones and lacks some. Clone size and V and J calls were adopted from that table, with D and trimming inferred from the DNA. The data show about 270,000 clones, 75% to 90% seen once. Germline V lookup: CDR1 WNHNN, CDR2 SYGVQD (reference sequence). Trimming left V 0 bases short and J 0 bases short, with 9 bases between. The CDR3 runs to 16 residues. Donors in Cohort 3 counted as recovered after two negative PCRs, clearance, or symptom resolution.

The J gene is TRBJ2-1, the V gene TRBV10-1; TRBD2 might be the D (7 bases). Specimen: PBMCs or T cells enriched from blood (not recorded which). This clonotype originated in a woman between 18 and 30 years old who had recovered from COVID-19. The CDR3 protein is CASSESGGLSYNEQFF. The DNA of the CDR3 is TGCGCCAGCAGTGAGTCGGGGGGGCTCTCCTACAATGAGCAGTTCTTC.